The present T cell receptor beta chain was sequenced within a study of blood T cell repertoires in COVID-19. For the study at large: Sample material is recorded as cDNA or gDNA derived from T cells, B-cell-depleted T cells, or PBMCs.

CDR3 length: 15 amino acids. The V end lost 4 bases, the J end lost 17 bases, and 24 bases lay between the germline ends. The germline gives CDR1 LGHDT, CDR2 YNNKEL (reference sequence). Authors' methods: Amplified reference gene primers provided the basis for estimating nucleated cell counts. Some clones are missing from TCRdb's copy, which holds only in-frame ones; the method was immunoSEQ multiplex PCR. V and J calls and clone size are as listed in that table; D and trimming were resolved from the DNA. The sample lists around 200,000 clones, just over 85% seen once, with roughly 4.2% in the top ten.

This clonotype was obtained from a man over 45 with acute or convalescent COVID-19. This chain links TRBV3-1 (or the pseudogene TRBV3-2) with TRBJ1-6, with a possible D match to TRBD1 (6 bases). The sample consisted of peripheral blood. CDR3 residues: CASSPRTVGPIVVHF. For the CDR3, the DNA is TGTGCCAGCAGCCCGAGGACAGTGGGCCCTATCGTAGTCCACTTT.